The clone carrying this TCR beta chain was counted between two and nine times. The antigen is not known. Constant-segment primers were used for 5'RACE, and the resulting TCR alpha and TCR beta cDNA libraries carried sample barcodes and UMIs. TCRdb independently ran MiXCR on the 5' RACE reads; one entry per CDR3 protein. The sample includes hundreds of thousands of distinct CDR3 sequences, over 15% of them seen just once. Germline V gene data show CDR1 as LNHDA and CDR2 as SQIVND (reference sequence). The germline V and J ends were trimmed by 0 bases and 3 bases, with 6 bases remaining between them. This CDR3 has 14 residues. The data originate from a study of T-cell memory formation after mild COVID-19. Study details: Largely donor-specific sequence clusters came from a couple of donors. Study-level points and caveats: The main location of contracting CD4+ clones was CM and EM, and that of contracting CD8+ clones was EMRA. Clones contracting across day 15 to 85 had a balanced CD4/CD8 profile; later expanding clones leaned CD4+.

This rearrangement joins TRBV19 to TRBJ2-1; D call uncertain. The TCR comes from an adult woman who had mild COVID-19 (a few samples of this study predate the infection). Cell type and time point are not known. Sequencing was done on a sample of PBMCs or a T cell subset sorted from them (not recorded which). CDR3 protein: CASSIEPSYNEQFF. CDR3 nucleotides: TGTGCCAGTAGTATAGAGCCCAGCTACAATGAGCAGTTCTTC.